This TCR beta chain was obtained from a study of blood T cell repertoires in COVID-19. Study context: Collection of acute and convalescent COVID-19 samples took place in the United States, Italy and Spain. T cells, B-cell-depleted T cells, or PBMCs provided the cDNA or gDNA that served as material.

The trim removed 2 bases at V and 1 base at J, leaving 4 bases unmatched. The germline CDR1 and CDR2 sequences are LGHNA and YNFKEQ. The CDR3 is 15 residues long. Authors' methods: Scientists estimated how many nucleated cells there were by amplifying reference gene primers. Here immunoSEQ multiplex PCR was the method, and the copy in TCRdb shows in-frame clones only, minus some. V, J and clone size were drawn from that table, and D and trimming were deduced from the DNA. The table lists 110,000 or so clones, more than 80% of them singletons. The genes are TRBV4-2 and TRBJ2-7; 8 bases are a match to TRBD2. This TCR was sampled from an older woman with acute or convalescent COVID-19. Sequenced: peripheral blood. CDR3 loop: CASSQSGGDSYEQYF. CDR3 sequence (DNA): TGTGCCAGCAGCCAAAGCGGGGGAGATTCCTACGAGCAGTACTTC.